The entry that follows covers one T cell receptor (beta chain) sequence. The antigen is not known. This sample stems from a study of cytomegalovirus exposure and HLA in healthy donors. Whole-study findings and limits: Among TCR sequences, most were rare, though some public TCRs appeared in many donors. Reported results showed that the classifier diagnosed cytomegalovirus status with high specificity and sensitivity. The authors listed 164 TCR beta chains as cytomegalovirus-associated. One later analysis, an examination of the roughly 130 validation repertoires, found that first-cohort TCR clusters tended to co-occur in them.

CDR3 length equals 15 residues. CDR1 and CDR2 from the germline V gene are MNHNY and SVGAGI (reference sequence). V was clipped by 1 base and J by 7 bases; unmatched bases: 3. The repertoire was sequenced with immunoSEQ multiplex PCR; TCRdb's copy has only in-frame clones and lacks some. Here the sample spans approximately 65,000 clones, more than 95% being singletons. The sequenced sample consisted of PBMCs. This TCR came from a man between 18 and 29 years old in good health and CMV-seronegative. This rearrangement joins TRBV6-6 to TRBJ2-1; 11 bases are a match to TRBD1. The CDR3: CASSYLDRGRNEQFF. The CDR3 DNA follows: TGTGCCAGCAGTTACTTGGACAGGGGGCGGAATGAGCAGTTCTTC.